Described below is a single T cell receptor beta chain sequence and its context. The CDR3 extends over 15 amino acids. Per the germline V gene, CDR1 is SGDLS and CDR2 is YYNGEE. The V segment lost 2 bases and the J segment 2 bases; nucleotides outside the gene matches: 5. The source of the sample is a study of breast tumors, draining lymph nodes, adjacent tissues. Breast cancer patients provided tissue from their axillary draining lymph nodes. MiXCR, run by TCRdb on the multiplex PCR reads, gives a single entry per CDR3 protein. The profile shows 290,000 or so distinct CDR3 sequences, 30% to 35% of them singletons.

The receptor was isolated from a female donor with breast cancer. Some clones in this sample may be carry-over from other donors' samples. The chain recombines TRBV9 with TRBJ2-5; TRBD1 aligns across 8 bases. The sequenced sample was axillary lymph node tissue. CDR3 protein: CASSVPGQVQETQYF. The DNA for the CDR3 is TGTGCCAGCAGCGTTCCGGGACAGGTACAAGAGACCCAGTACTTC.